The entry below describes one T cell receptor beta chain. The sample belongs to a study of blood T cell repertoires in COVID-19. Study-wide background: Specimens from acute and convalescent COVID-19 originated in the United States, Italy and Spain. PBMCs, B-cell-depleted T cells, or T cells were the source of the cDNA or gDNA that made up the material.

The authors' processing: Amplification with reference gene primers provided the estimates of nucleated cell counts. Assay: immunoSEQ multiplex PCR; the TCRdb copy retains only in-frame clones and omits some. The DNA gave D and trimming, while V, J and clone size come from that table. Here the sample spans approximately 240,000 clones, roughly 91% being singletons. Enrolled during active infection, Seattle patients were then followed longitudinally. The TCR comes from a man aged 25 to 40 with COVID-19, enrolled during active disease. Sequencing was done on a sample of peripheral blood.

The CDR3 is CAISPGLAGSYEQYF. The CDR3 DNA reads TGTGCCATCAGCCCGGGACTAGCGGGCTCCTACGAGCAGTACTTC. This chain connects TRBV10-3 to TRBJ2-7; TRBD2 agrees at 12 bases. CDR1 is ENHRY and CDR2 is SYGVKD in the germline V gene. The ends lost 6 bases at V and 0 bases at J; junction bases unmatched: 3. This CDR3 has 15 amino acids.